What follows are 18 T cell receptor beta chains derived from one specimen sequenced in a study of blood T cell repertoires in COVID-19. Only in-frame clones appear in the TCRdb table, and some are missing; sequencing was by immunoSEQ multiplex PCR. This sample yields some 340,000 clones, of which around four fifths are seen a single time; around 3% belongs to the top ten. Material for sequencing was peripheral blood. The receptors shown here come from a man under 40 with active or convalescent COVID-19.

The chain is built from TRBV27 and TRBJ1-5; the D is unclear. Germline lookup yields CDR1 MNHEY and CDR2 SMNVEV (reference sequence). This CDR3 contains 15 residues. Trimming cost V 2 bases and J 2 bases, with 10 bases left between them. This chain's CDR3 is CASSLRAAGNQPQHF. CDR3 in DNA: TGTGCCAGCAGTTTAAGAGCGGCGGGCAATCAGCCCCAGCATTTT.

The chain links TRBV6-6 to TRBJ1-1, with D unresolved. Germline values: CDR1 MNHNY, CDR2 SVGAGI (reference sequence). V was cut by 4 bases and J by 0 bases, with 12 bases left in between. This CDR3 is built from 15 residues. The CDR3 DNA reads as TGTGCCAGCAGTTCACGGGGAGGTATGAACACTGAAGCTTTCTTT. This codes for CASSSRGGMNTEAFF.

The chain uses TRBV3-1 (or the pseudogene TRBV3-2) and TRBJ2-1; 14 positions match TRBD2. Germline values: CDR1 LGHDT, CDR2 YNNKEL (reference sequence). Losses at the gene ends were 4 bases for V and 4 bases for J; bases not matched to a gene: 9. The CDR3 length is 18 residues. The DNA of the CDR3 is TGTGCCAGCAGCCGACTTCCGGGACTAGCGGGGGCGTACAATGAGCAGTTCTTC. Translation: CASSRLPGLAGAYNEQFF.

This rearrangement joins TRBV12-2 to TRBJ2-7; the table assigns TRBD1, which was not confirmed against the DNA. TRBV12-2 corresponds to a pseudogene. This CDR3 has 16 residues. The DNA of the CDR3 is TGTGCAAGTCGCTTAGCGGCAAACAGGGGCCCCTACGAGCAGTACTTC. Translated, it gives CASRLAANRGPYEQYF.

The chain has TRBV29-1 and TRBJ2-3; 9 nucleotides line up with TRBD2. V trimming: 4 bases; J trimming: 3 bases; junction bases outside the gene matches: 8. The CDR3 has 15 amino acids. Germline CDR1 reads SQVTM; CDR2 reads ANQGSEA. The CDR3 nucleotides are TGCAGCGTTGGGCCGCGGGGGGGCGGGACAGATACGCAGTATTTT. It translates to CSVGPRGGGTDTQYF.

This clone was recorded only once. The genes are TRBV27 and TRBJ2-3; possible D gene TRBD1, 6 bases. Germline CDR1 reads MNHEY; CDR2 reads SMNVEV (reference sequence). The CDR3 has 15 residues. Trimming pared 6 bases from V and 1 base from J, leaving 14 bases between. The CDR3 coding sequence is TGTGCCAGCAGGTTCCTATCAGGGGGCACAGATACGCAGTATTTT. Its translation: CASRFLSGGTDTQYF.

The chain is built from TRBV19 and TRBJ1-2; TRBD1 is a possible D gene (5 bases). Germline CDR1 reads LNHDA; CDR2 reads SQIVND (reference sequence). The CDR3 extends over 14 amino acids. V lost 4 bases, J lost 6 bases, and 15 bases lay in between. The CDR3 nucleotides are TGTGCCAGTAGTACCTCGACAGATTCGGATGGCTACACCTTC. This translates into CASSTSTDSDGYTF.

This chain links TRBV6-5 with TRBJ2-2; 7 bases are shared with TRBD1. The germline gives CDR1 MNHEY, CDR2 SVGAGI. The CDR3 has 13 amino acids. V trimming: 10 bases; J trimming: 5 bases; junction bases outside the gene matches: 7. CDR3 in DNA: TGTGCCATCAGACAGGGTATGACCGGGGAGCTGTTTTTT. Its translation is CAIRQGMTGELFF.

This chain links TRBV21-1 with TRBJ1-1; the table's TRBD1 call for D was not verified on the DNA. TRBV21-1 is an annotated pseudogene. The CDR3 has 14 amino acids. CDR3 amino acids: CASIPGLLALQAFF. The CDR3 DNA reads TGTGCCAGCATTCCAGGTCTCTTGGCTCTTCAAGCTTTCTTT.

The chain is built from TRBV14 and TRBJ2-3; D call uncertain. The CDR3 extends over 13 amino acids. Deletions cut 2 bases from V and 3 bases from J, with 6 bases between. CDR1 SGHDN and CDR2 FVKESK come from the germline V gene. The CDR3 reads CASSQLRTDTQYF. The CDR3 DNA follows: TGTGCCAGCAGCCAACTCCGGACAGATACGCAGTATTTT. The full variable domain, rest sourced from reference TRBV14 and TRBJ2-3, is EAGVTQFPSHSVIEKGQTVTLRCDPISGHDNLYWYRRVMGKEIKFLLHFVKESKQDESGMPNNRFLAERTGGTYSTLKVQPAELEDSGVYFCASSQLRTDTQYFGPGTRLTVL.

The rearrangement joins TRBV7-2 to TRBJ1-2, with 7 bases aligning to TRBD1. Germline-derived CDR1 and CDR2 are SGHTA and FQGNSA. With 5 bases clipped from V and 4 bases from J, the junction kept 19 bases outside the gene matches. The CDR3 contains 18 residues. CDR3 sequence reads: CASSLIGGGLNLGYGYTF. The CDR3 bases are TGTGCCAGCAGCCTTATCGGAGGGGGCCTCAATCTCGGCTATGGCTACACCTTC. The whole variable domain, filled in from reference TRBV7-2 and TRBJ1-2, reads GAGVSQSPSNKVTEKGKDVELRCDPISGHTALYWYRQSLGQGLEFLIYFQGNSAPDKSGLPSDRFSAERTGGSVSTLTIQRTQQEDSAVYLCASSLIGGGLNLGYGYTFGSGTRLTVV.

CDR3 in DNA: TGTGCCAGCAGTGAAGGGGGGAGCTCTGGAAACACCATATATTTT. As protein: CASSEGGSSGNTIYF. The chain combines TRBV25-1 with TRBJ1-3, with D maybe TRBD1 (5 bases). The CDR3 has 15 amino acids. CDR1 is MGHDK, CDR2 SYGVNS, per germline. The ends were cut back, 2 bases at V and 0 bases at J, with 8 bases in the middle.

This chain joins TRBV6-6 and TRBJ1-5; tentative D call: TRBD1 (5 bases). Germline V gives CDR1 MNHNY, CDR2 SVGAGI (reference sequence). Trimming took 5 bases from V and 7 from J, leaving 12 bases between them. The CDR3 sequence is 13 residues long. CDR3 DNA sequence: TGTGCCAGCAGTCCTCCGGGGGGGCAGCCCCAGCATTTT. Residues: CASSPPGGQPQHF.

This clone is a singleton in its sample. The chain combines TRBV6-6 with TRBJ2-1; TRBD2 matches 7 bases. Germline V gene lookup returns CDR1 MNHNY and CDR2 SVGAGI (reference sequence). Unmatched junction bases numbered 5, after V lost 7 bases and J lost 5 bases. The CDR3 runs 13 residues. DNA for the CDR3: TGTGCCAGCACCAGAAGCGGGGACAATGAGCAGTTCTTC. Translated: CASTRSGDNEQFF.

J is TRBJ1-1 and V is TRBV30, with D unresolved. Germline V lookup: CDR1 GTSNPN, CDR2 SVGIG (reference sequence). The CDR3 has 13 amino acids. Deletions cut 3 bases from V and 0 bases from J, with 8 bases between. The CDR3 DNA reads as TGTGCCTGGAGGCAACGGGTGAACACTGAAGCTTTCTTT. Encoded protein: CAWRQRVNTEAFF.

The rearrangement joins TRBV28 to TRBJ1-1; D not resolved. With 10 bases removed from V and 5 bases from J, the gap between germline ends came to 17 bases. Germline loops: CDR1 MDHEN, CDR2 SYDVKM. The CDR3 has 13 residues. The CDR3 protein is CATERVVVTEAFF. The CDR3 bases are TGTGCCACCGAGAGGGTCGTCGTGACTGAAGCTTTCTTT.

CDR3 nucleotides: TGTGCCACCATTTCGGGGGGCATAAGGGCAGATACGCAGTATTTT. It specifies CATISGGIRADTQYF. The V call is TRBV24-1, the J call TRBJ2-3; the D gene is possibly TRBD2 (7 bases). This CDR3 region has 15 residues. Germline V gene data show CDR1 as KGHDR and CDR2 as SFDVKD. V was shortened by 8 bases and J by 4 bases, with 18 bases between the two germline ends.

This chain links TRBV24-1 with TRBJ2-2; TRBD2 aligns across 10 bases. Trimming at V came to 1 base and at J to 5 bases, leaving 6 bases not matched to a gene. CDR3 size: 17 residues. CDR1 and CDR2 (germline): KGHDR, SFDVKD. CDR3 nucleotide sequence: TGTGCCACCAGTGATTTTTCGAGCGGGAGGGATACCGGGGAGCTGTTTTTT. Protein: CATSDFSSGRDTGELFF.